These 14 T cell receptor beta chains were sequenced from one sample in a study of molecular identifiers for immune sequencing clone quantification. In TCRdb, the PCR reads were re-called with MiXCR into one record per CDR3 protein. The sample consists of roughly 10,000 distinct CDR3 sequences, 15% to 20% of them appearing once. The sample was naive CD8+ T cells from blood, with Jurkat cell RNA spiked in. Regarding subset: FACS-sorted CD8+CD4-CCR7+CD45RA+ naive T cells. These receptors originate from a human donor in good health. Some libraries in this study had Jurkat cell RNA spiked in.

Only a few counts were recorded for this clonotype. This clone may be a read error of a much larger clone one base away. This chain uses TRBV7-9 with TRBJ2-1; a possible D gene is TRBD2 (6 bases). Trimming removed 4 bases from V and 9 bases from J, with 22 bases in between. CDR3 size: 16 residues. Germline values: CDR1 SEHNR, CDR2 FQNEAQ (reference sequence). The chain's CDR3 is CASSSKGLLEHSEQFF. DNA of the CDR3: TGTGCCAGCAGCTCGAAGGGACTTCTCGAGCACAGTGAGCAGTTCTTC. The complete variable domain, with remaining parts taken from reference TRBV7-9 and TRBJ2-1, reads DTGVSQNPRHKITKRGQNVTFRCDPISEHNRLYWYRQTLGQGPEFLTYFQNEAQLEKSRLLSDRFSAERPKGSFSTLEIQRTEQGDSAMYLCASSSKGLLEHSEQFFGPGTRLTVL.

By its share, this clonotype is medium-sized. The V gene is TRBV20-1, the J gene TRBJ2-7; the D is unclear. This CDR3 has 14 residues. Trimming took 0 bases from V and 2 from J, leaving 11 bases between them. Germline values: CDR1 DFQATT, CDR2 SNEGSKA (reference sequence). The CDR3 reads CSARDPQVAYEQYF. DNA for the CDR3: TGCAGTGCTAGAGACCCTCAAGTCGCCTACGAGCAGTACTTC.

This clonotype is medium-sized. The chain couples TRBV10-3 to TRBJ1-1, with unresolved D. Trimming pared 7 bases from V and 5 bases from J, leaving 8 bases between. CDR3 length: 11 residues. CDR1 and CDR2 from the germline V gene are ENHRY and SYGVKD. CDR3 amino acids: CAITRGTEAFF. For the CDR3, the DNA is TGTGCCATCACTCGGGGTACTGAAGCTTTCTTT.

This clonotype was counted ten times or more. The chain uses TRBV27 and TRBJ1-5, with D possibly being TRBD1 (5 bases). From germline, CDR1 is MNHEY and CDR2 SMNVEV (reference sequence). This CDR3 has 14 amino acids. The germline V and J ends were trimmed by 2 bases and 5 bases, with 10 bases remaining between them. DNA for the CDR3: TGTGCCAGCAGTTTAACGGGGACGCATCAGCCCCAGCATTTT. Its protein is CASSLTGTHQPQHF.

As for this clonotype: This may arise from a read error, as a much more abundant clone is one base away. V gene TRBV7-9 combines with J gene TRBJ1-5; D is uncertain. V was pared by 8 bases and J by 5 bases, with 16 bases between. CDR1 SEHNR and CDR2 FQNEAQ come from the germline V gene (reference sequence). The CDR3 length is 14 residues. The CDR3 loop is CASGSDPSHQPQHF. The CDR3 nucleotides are TGTGCCAGCGGCTCGGACCCATCGCATCAGCCCCAGCATTTT.

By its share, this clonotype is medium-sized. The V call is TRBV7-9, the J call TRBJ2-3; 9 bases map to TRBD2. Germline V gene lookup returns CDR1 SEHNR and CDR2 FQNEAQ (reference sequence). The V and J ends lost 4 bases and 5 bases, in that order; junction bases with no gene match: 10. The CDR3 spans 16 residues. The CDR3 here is CASSSVAGEVIDTQYF. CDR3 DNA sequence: TGTGCCAGCAGCTCCGTAGCGGGAGAGGTGATAGATACGCAGTATTTT.

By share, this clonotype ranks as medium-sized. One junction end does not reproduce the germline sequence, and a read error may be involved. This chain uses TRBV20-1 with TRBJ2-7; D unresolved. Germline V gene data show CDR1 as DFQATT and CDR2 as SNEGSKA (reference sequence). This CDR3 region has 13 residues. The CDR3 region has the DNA TGCAGTGCTAGATACGGCCAGACCTACGAGCAGCACTTC. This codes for CSARYGQTYEQHF.

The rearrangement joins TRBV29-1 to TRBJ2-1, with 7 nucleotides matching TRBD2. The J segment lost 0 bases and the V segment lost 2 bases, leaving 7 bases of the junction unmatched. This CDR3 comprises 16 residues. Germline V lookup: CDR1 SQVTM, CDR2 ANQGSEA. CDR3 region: CSVESAGLSSYNEQFF. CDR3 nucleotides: TGCAGCGTTGAATCAGCGGGGCTAAGCTCCTACAATGAGCAGTTCTTC.

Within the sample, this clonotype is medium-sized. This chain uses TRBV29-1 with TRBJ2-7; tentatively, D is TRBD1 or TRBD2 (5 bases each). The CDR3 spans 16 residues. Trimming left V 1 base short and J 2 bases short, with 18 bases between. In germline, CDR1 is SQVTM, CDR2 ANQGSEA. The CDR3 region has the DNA TGCAGCGTTGAAGCTCGCCGGGGCCCGAATCCCTACGAGCAGTACTTC. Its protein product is CSVEARRGPNPYEQYF.

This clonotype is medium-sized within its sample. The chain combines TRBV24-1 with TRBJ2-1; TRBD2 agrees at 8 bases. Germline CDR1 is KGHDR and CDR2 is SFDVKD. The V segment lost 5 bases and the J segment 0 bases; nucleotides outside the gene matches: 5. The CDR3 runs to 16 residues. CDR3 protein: CATSGLGLVSYNEQFF. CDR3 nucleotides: TGTGCCACCAGTGGCCTGGGACTAGTCTCCTACAATGAGCAGTTCTTC.

The CDR3 loop reads CASSYRNMNTEAFF. CDR3 sequence (DNA): TGTGCCAGCAGTTACAGGAACATGAACACTGAAGCTTTCTTT. V gene TRBV6-1 combines with J gene TRBJ1-1, with D possibly being TRBD1 (5 bases). Germline V gene data show CDR1 as MNHNS and CDR2 as SASEGT. V gave up 5 bases and J gave up 0 bases, with 10 bases separating them. CDR3 length: 14 residues.

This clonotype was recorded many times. The CDR3 protein is CASSYGEGQQYF. CDR3 DNA: TGTGCCAGCAGTTACGGTGAGGGCCAGCAGTACTTC. The rearrangement joins TRBV6-5 to TRBJ2-7; TRBD2 is a possible D gene (5 bases). The germline gives CDR1 MNHEY, CDR2 SVGAGI. CDR3 length: 12 amino acids. The germline V and J ends were trimmed by 2 bases and 8 bases, with 10 bases remaining between them.

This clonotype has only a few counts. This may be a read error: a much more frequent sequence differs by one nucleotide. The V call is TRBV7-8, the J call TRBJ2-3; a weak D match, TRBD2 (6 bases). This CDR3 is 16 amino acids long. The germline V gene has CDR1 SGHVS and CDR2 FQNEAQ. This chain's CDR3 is CASSSLGGSPTGTQYF. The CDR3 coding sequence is TGTGCCAGCAGCTCCCTGGGGGGTAGTCCCACAGGTACGCAGTATTTT.

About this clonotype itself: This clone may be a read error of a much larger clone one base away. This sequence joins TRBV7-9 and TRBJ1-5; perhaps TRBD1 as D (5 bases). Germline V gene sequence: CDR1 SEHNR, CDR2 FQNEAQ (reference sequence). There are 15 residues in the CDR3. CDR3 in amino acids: CASSLVGVSSQPQHF. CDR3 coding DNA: TGTGCCAGCAGCTTAGTAGGGGTTAGCAGTCAGCCCCAGCATTTT.